Presented here are 2 T cell receptor beta chains from one specimen sequenced in a study of OX40 agonist ivuxolimab in advanced cancers. The library was generated by the immunoSEQ multiplex PCR assay. TCRdb provides this immuneACCESS table in a form limited to in-frame rearrangements. Some clones are lacking; in checked studies, under half of them reflect an unresolved V gene, and why the rest are absent is not known. The sample contains 74,000 or so clones, roughly 91% of them found a single time. The top ten clonotypes cover roughly an eighth of the sample. The sequencing used CD4+ or CD8+ T cells sorted from blood, collected in a trial of the OX40 agonist ivuxolimab. These receptor sequences come from an adult with an advanced solid tumor such as melanoma, head and neck, liver or kidney cancer.

The chain couples TRBV4-1 to TRBJ2-4; D unresolved. V was pared by 1 base and J by 16 bases, with 14 bases between. CDR1 is MGHRA and CDR2 is YSYEKL in the germline V gene. The CDR3 contains 12 residues. The CDR3 nucleotides read TGCGCCAGCAGCCAAGTGGGCCGACGAGCCTACTTC. Residues: CASSQVGRRAYF.

V and J are TRBV27 and TRBJ2-7; D unclear. CDR1 and CDR2 from the germline V gene are MNHEY and SMNVEV (reference sequence). The CDR3 totals 15 residues. Trimming removed 5 bases from V and 6 bases from J, with 20 bases in between. In DNA form, the CDR3 reads TGTGCCAGCAGTAAAGGGCTAGGTGAGGCTACCGAGCAGTACTTC. This sequence encodes CASSKGLGEATEQYF.